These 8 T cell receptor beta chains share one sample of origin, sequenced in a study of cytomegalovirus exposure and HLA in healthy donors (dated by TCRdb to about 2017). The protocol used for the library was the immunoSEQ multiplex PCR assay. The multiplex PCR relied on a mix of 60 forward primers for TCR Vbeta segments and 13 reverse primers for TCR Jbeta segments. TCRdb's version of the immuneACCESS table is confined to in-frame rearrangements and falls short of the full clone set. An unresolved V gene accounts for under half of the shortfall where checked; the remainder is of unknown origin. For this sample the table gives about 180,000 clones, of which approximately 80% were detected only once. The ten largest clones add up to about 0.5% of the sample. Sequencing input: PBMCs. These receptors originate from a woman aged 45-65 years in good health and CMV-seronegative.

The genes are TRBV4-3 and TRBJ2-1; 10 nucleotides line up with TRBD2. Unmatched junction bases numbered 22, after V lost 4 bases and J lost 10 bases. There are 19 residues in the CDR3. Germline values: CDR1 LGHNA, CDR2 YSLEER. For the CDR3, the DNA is TGCGCCAGCAGCCGGGGTATCGGCCTTGGGAGCGGGGGGGCGTTGGAGCAGTTCTTC. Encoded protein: CASSRGIGLGSGGALEQFF.

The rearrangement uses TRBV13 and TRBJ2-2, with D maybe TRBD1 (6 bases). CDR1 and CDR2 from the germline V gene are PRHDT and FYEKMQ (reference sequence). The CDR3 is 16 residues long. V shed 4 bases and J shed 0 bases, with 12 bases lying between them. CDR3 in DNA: TGTGCCAGCAGCTATAGGGACAATACGAACACCGGGGAGCTGTTTTTT. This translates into CASSYRDNTNTGELFF. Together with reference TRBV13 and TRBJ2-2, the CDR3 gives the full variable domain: AAGVIQSPRHLIKEKRETATLKCYPIPRHDTVYWYQQGPGQDPQFLISFYEKMQSDKGSIPDRFSAQQFSDYHSELNMSSLELGDSALYFCASSYRDNTNTGELFFGEGSRLTVL.

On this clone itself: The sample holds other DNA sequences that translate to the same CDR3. The CDR3 protein is CASRQGNQPQHF. As DNA, the CDR3 is TGTGCCAGCAGACAGGGGAATCAGCCCCAGCATTTT. J is TRBJ1-5 and V is TRBV28; TRBD1 matches at 7 bases. Germline values: CDR1 MDHEN, CDR2 SYDVKM. V shed 6 bases and J 4 bases; nucleotides not matched to a gene: 0. There are 12 residues in the CDR3.

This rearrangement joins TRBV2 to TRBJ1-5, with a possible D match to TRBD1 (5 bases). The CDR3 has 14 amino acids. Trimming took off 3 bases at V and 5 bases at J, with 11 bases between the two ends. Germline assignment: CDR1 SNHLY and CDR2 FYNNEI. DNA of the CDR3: TGTGCCAGCAGTGATTTGGGGGAGGATCAGCCCCAGCATTTT. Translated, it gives CASSDLGEDQPQHF. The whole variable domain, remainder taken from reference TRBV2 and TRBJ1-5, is EPEVTQTPSHQVTQMGQEVILRCVPISNHLYFYWYRQILGQKVEFLVSFYNNEISEKSEIFDDQFSVERPDGSNFTLKIRSTKLEDSAMYFCASSDLGEDQPQHFGDGTRLSIL.

CDR3 bases: TGTGCCAGCAGCTTATGGGAGGGACGCTCCTACGAGCAGTACTTC. Translation gives CASSLWEGRSYEQYF. The rearrangement joins TRBV7-2 to TRBJ2-7, with 7 bases that match TRBD2. Germline trimming cut 2 bases from V and 0 bases from J; bases unmatched to any gene: 4. The germline V gene encodes CDR1 SGHTA and CDR2 FQGNSA. This CDR3 contains 15 residues.

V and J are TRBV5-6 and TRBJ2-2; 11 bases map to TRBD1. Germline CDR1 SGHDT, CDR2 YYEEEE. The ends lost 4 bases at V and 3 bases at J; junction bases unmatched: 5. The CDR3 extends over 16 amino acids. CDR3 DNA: TGTGCCAGCAGCGACTCGGGACAGGGGGACACCGGGGAGCTGTTTTTT. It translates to CASSDSGQGDTGELFF. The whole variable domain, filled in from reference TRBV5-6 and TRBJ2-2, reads DAGVTQSPTHLIKTRGQQVTLRCSPKSGHDTVSWYQQALGQGPQFIFQYYEEEERQRGNFPDRFSGHQFPNYSSELNVNALLLGDSALYLCASSDSGQGDTGELFFGEGSRLTVL.

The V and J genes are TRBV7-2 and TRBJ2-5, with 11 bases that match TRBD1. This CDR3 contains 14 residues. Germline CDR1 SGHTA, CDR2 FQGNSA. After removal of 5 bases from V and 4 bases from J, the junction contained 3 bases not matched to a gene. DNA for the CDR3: TGTGCCAGCAGCGTTGGACAGGGGGCAGAGACCCAGTACTTC. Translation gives CASSVGQGAETQYF.

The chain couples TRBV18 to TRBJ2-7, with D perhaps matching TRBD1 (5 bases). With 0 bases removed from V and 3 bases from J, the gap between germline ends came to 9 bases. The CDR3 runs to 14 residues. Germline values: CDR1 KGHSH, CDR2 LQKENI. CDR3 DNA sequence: TGTGCCAGCTCACCACCGGGGCACCGCTACGAGCAGTACTTC. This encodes CASSPPGHRYEQYF.